The clone carrying this TCR beta chain was detected once. With 60 Vbeta and 13 Jbeta primers, the PCR was carried out. Repertoires were generated with immunoSEQ multiplex PCR, while TCRdb's copy carries only in-frame clones and drops some. The sample has under 110,000 clones, 82% seen once; the top ten hold less than 2%. The V end lost 1 base, the J end lost 0 bases, and 10 bases lay between the germline ends. This CDR3 has 16 residues. From germline, CDR1 is SGHTA and CDR2 FQGNSA. These data are taken from a study of cytomegalovirus exposure and HLA in healthy donors. The clonotype comes from a man aged 45-65 years in good health and CMV-seronegative. Sample: PBMCs. The rearrangement joins TRBV7-2 to TRBJ1-3; unclear D gene. CDR3: CASSLVVSSSGNTIYF. CDR3 nucleotides: TGTGCCAGCAGCTTAGTGGTATCTAGCTCTGGAAACACCATATATTTT.